These 13 T cell receptor beta chains came from one sample sequenced in a study of blood T cell repertoires in COVID-19. Libraries were prepared by immunoSEQ multiplex PCR; TCRdb keeps only in-frame clonotypes and omits some of them. The profile shows more than 95,000 clones, approximately 71% of them singletons. The sample was peripheral blood. These receptors were obtained from a woman between 70 and 85 years old with acute or convalescent COVID-19.

This clone was seen once. This chain connects TRBV28 to TRBJ1-1; D is perhaps TRBD1 (5 bases). There are 14 residues in the CDR3. The germline V and J ends were trimmed by 1 base and 8 bases, with 14 bases remaining between them. Germline loops: CDR1 MDHEN, CDR2 SYDVKM. CDR3 nucleotides: TGTGCCAGCAGTTTATTCGGGACTCAAGGGGAAGCTTTCTTT. It encodes CASSLFGTQGEAFF.

The chain employs TRBV4-1 and TRBJ1-2; D is unresolved. Germline CDR1 is MGHRA and CDR2 is YSYEKL. CDR3 length: 15 residues. The V gene lost 0 bases and the J gene lost 5 bases, with 13 bases spanning the gap. CDR3 sequence: CASSQDWAGRYGYTF. In DNA form, the CDR3 reads TGCGCCAGCAGCCAAGACTGGGCAGGTCGGTATGGCTACACCTTC.

The V and J genes are TRBV19 and TRBJ1-5; D unresolved. The CDR3 totals 19 residues. CDR1 and CDR2 from the germline V gene are LNHDA and SQIVND (reference sequence). V lost 3 bases, J lost 0 bases, and 21 bases lay in between. This CDR3 is CASSIPSGRRGGSNQPQHF. The CDR3 nucleotides are TGTGCCAGTAGTATCCCCTCCGGCCGCCGGGGTGGTAGCAATCAGCCCCAGCATTTT. The full variable domain, in which reference TRBV19 and TRBJ1-5 provide the parts outside the CDR3, is DGGITQSPKYLFRKEGQNVTLSCEQNLNHDAMYWYRQDPGQGLRLIYYSQIVNDFQKGDIAEGYSVSREKKESFPLTVTSAQKNPTAFYLCASSIPSGRRGGSNQPQHFGDGTRLSIL.

The J gene is TRBJ1-6, the V gene TRBV18; 9 positions agree with TRBD1. J lost 5 bases, V lost 3 bases, and 14 bases had no gene match. The CDR3 runs to 19 residues. Germline V gives CDR1 KGHSH, CDR2 LQKENI. The CDR3 nucleotides are TGTGCCAGCTCACCGACCGCGCTAATACAGGGGGCAAATAATTCACCCCTCCACTTT. Its protein product is CASSPTALIQGANNSPLHF.

This clone was seen a single time. The chain uses TRBV5-1 and TRBJ2-2; tentatively, D is TRBD2 (5 bases). Germline V gene lookup returns CDR1 SGHRS and CDR2 YFSETQ. The CDR3 contains 17 residues. The ends were cut back, 3 bases at V and 0 bases at J, with 15 bases in the middle. The CDR3 spells CASSSSISVSNTGELFF. The CDR3 DNA sequence: TGCGCCAGCAGCTCCAGCATTAGCGTATCGAACACCGGGGAGCTGTTTTTT.

Regarding this clone: Compared with germline, one end of the junction differs, possibly owing to a read error. The chain has TRBV5-1 and TRBJ2-5; D is ambiguous. From germline, CDR1 is SGHRS and CDR2 YFSETQ. This CDR3 has 15 amino acids. CDR3 in amino acids: CASSLIQPRQGTQYF. The CDR3 DNA reads as TGCGCCAGCAGCTTGATACAGCCACGCCAAGGGACCCAGTACTTC.

This sequence joins TRBV6-2 or TRBV6-3 and TRBJ2-6; TRBD1 is a possible D gene (5 bases). The germline gives CDR1 MNHEY, CDR2 SVGEGT. The V end lost 5 bases, the J end lost 0 bases, and 11 bases lay between the germline ends. The CDR3 length is 16 residues. The CDR3 region is CASSDQGPSGANVLTF. In DNA, the CDR3 is TGTGCCAGCAGTGACCAGGGTCCCTCTGGGGCCAACGTCCTGACTTTC.

The chain uses TRBV2 and TRBJ2-3; D may be TRBD2 (5 bases). Germline V gene sequence: CDR1 SNHLY, CDR2 FYNNEI. CDR3 length equals 13 residues. With 4 bases removed from V and 6 bases from J, the gap between germline ends came to 11 bases. CDR3 DNA: TGTGCCAGCAGTGCCGGGGAAGAGGATACGCAGTATTTT. The encoded protein is CASSAGEEDTQYF.

The rearrangement uses TRBV7-9 and TRBJ2-5, with 9 bases lining up with TRBD2. The V gene end was trimmed by 1 base and the J gene end by 3 bases; junction bases not matched to a gene: 15. From germline, CDR1 is SEHNR and CDR2 FQNEAQ (reference sequence). The CDR3 loop spans 19 amino acids. CDR3 residues: CASSLGRVAGAGVEETQYF. In nucleotides, the CDR3 is TGTGCCAGCAGCTTAGGGCGGGTAGCGGGAGCGGGAGTTGAAGAGACCCAGTACTTC. The full variable domain, rest sourced from reference TRBV7-9 and TRBJ2-5, is DTGVSQNPRHKITKRGQNVTFRCDPISEHNRLYWYRQTLGQGPEFLTYFQNEAQLEKSRLLSDRFSAERPKGSFSTLEIQRTEQGDSAMYLCASSLGRVAGAGVEETQYFGPGTRLLVL.

This clone showed up just once. This chain uses TRBV18 with TRBJ2-3; tentatively, D is TRBD1 (5 bases). Trimming took 1 base from V and 4 from J, leaving 9 bases between them. CDR3 length: 14 amino acids. The V gene's germline CDR1 is KGHSH and CDR2 LQKENI. This chain's CDR3 is CASSPRQGADTQYF. The CDR3 DNA is TGTGCCAGCTCACCACGTCAGGGTGCAGATACGCAGTATTTT.

The rearrangement joins TRBV2 to TRBJ2-1; D may be TRBD2 (7 bases). This CDR3 region has 14 residues. Deletions cut 6 bases from V and 7 bases from J, with 16 bases between. CDR1 is SNHLY, CDR2 FYNNEI, per germline. The CDR3 protein is CASRIGGGGNEQFF. CDR3 nucleotide sequence: TGTGCCAGCAGAATAGGAGGGGGAGGGAATGAGCAGTTCTTC.

The rearrangement joins TRBV18 to TRBJ2-5; 11 bases line up with TRBD2. Germline CDR1 KGHSH, CDR2 LQKENI. Germline trimming cut 3 bases from V and 5 bases from J; bases unmatched to any gene: 8. The CDR3 covers 16 residues. CDR3 loop: CASSPLETSGAETQYF. CDR3 coding DNA: TGTGCCAGCTCACCCCTCGAGACTAGCGGGGCGGAGACCCAGTACTTC.

This rearrangement joins TRBV5-6 to TRBJ2-1; D is uncertain. The CDR3 spans 13 residues. Germline loops: CDR1 SGHDT, CDR2 YYEEEE. V shed 2 bases and J shed 8 bases, with 11 bases lying between them. DNA of the CDR3: TGTGCCAGCAGCTTCTTTACGTCGGATGAGCAGTTCTTC. It encodes CASSFFTSDEQFF.